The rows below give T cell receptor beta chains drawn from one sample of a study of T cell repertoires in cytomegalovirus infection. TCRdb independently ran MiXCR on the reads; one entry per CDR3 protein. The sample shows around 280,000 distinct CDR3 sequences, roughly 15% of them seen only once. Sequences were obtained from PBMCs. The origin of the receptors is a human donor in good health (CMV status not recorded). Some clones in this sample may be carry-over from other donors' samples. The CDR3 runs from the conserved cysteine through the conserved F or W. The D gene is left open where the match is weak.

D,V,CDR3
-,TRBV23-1,CASKGVLNTEAFF
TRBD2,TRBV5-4,CASSLTSGEGTDTQYF
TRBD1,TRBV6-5,CASSPSLAGGLVDTQYF
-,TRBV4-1,CASSQGGQGHNQPQHF
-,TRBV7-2,CASSLRGRVVDEQFF
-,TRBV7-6,CASSLVRDVLELSTDTQYF
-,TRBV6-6,CASTQTGGSQPQHF
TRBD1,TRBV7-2,CASSSGGGGAVSPLHF
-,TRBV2,CASSENQGAEQYF
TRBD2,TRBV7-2,CASSRQTSDTYEQYF
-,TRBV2,CASKDVYSGANVLTF
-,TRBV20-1,CSAAGPGYNEQFF
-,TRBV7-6,CASSIRSSEKLFF
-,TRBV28,CASSLALVGQDIYGYTF
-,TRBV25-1,CASSDTPINIQYF
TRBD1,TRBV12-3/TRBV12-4,CASSRTGAGTEAFF
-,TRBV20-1,CSARDRQGYGYTF
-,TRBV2,CASRAGWSSYNEQFF
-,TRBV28,CASSYLVALGGTQYF
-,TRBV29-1,CSVASSVSNQPQHF
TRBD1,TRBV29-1,CSVEGQATGYTF
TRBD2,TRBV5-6,CASRSRGGSYNEQFF
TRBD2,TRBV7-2,CASSLRVTSGSYPYEQYF
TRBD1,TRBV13,CASSFTGGTYEQYF
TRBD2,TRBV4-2,CASSQVASGGANEQFF
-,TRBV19,CASSILRQARNTEAFF
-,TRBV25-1,CATQGASASRDTQYF
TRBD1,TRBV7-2,CASSSWTGRLETQYF
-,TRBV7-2,CASSFTGASTDTQYF
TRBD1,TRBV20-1,CSAKGQGAYEQYF
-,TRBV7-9,CASSLAPGFSYEQYF
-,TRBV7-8,CASSRAEKGYGYTF
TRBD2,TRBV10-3,CATTSGTYEQYF
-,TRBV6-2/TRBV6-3,CASKGTPAYEQYF
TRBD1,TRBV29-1,CSGRGTGDYEQYF
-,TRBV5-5,CASSPILLTGELFF
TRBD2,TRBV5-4,CASTRGAGIQETQYF
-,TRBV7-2,CASSLILQGEAFF
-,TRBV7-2,CASSSTGHLEQYF
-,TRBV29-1,CSTLGVQETQYF
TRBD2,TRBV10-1,CASSDAGTSKETQYF
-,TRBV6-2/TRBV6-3,CASTLSGKDTEAFF
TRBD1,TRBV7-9,CASSSLEGAAGANVLTF
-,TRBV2,CASRTGRGNTEAFF
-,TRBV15,CATSRDTNTGELFF
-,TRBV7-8,CASSPTRGNEQFF
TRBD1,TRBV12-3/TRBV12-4,CASSPSRQGGNTIYF
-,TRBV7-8,CASSLISAGLYNEQFF